This T cell receptor (beta chain) was obtained from a study of shared clonotypes between healthy human individuals. Study outcomes and limitations: Approximately 4.6% of naive CD4 clonotypes were common to a few donors. Larger estimated richness was generally seen in naive subsets than in memory subsets.

A remark on this clone: The antigen is undetermined.

The V segment lost 0 bases and the J segment 5 bases; nucleotides outside the gene matches: 1. Germline lookup yields CDR1 MGHRA and CDR2 YSYEKL. The CDR3 runs to 15 residues. The material for each subset, its genomic DNA, was split evenly across several immunoSEQ plates. The protocol was immunoSEQ multiplex PCR, while the TCRdb copy is restricted to in-frame clones and leaves out a portion. There are more than 2 million clones in the sample; 95% occur only once, and less than 0.15% lies in the top ten. The receptor comes from a man aged 18 to 30 in good health. The sample comprised naive CD4+ T cells sorted from blood. Subset in this sample: CD45RA+ positively selected. The chain is built from TRBV4-1 and TRBJ1-6, with 7 bases that match TRBD1. The CDR3 spells CASSQDDRDNSPLHF. CDR3 bases: TGCGCCAGCAGCCAAGATGACAGGGATAATTCACCCCTCCACTTT.